This T cell receptor beta chain was documented in a study of T cell clones after liver transplantation (dated by TCRdb to 2018 to 2020). About the investigation overall: The samples were obtained from ITN030ST, a randomized trial that attempted immunosuppression withdrawal within 2 years after liver transplantation. Three of the eight recipients were HCV-positive; the others were transplanted for non-autoimmune, non-viral indications. Third party-reactive TCRbeta sequences were also identified from pre-transplant MLRs to serve as an antigen-independent comparator for donor-reactive sequences. Blood samples were collected pre-transplant, pre-randomization before withdrawal, and post-randomization after either full withdrawal or failed withdrawal. The studied cohort comprised 8 liver transplant recipients, 3 classified as tolerant and 5 as non-tolerant. Tolerance meant complete immunosuppression withdrawal for at least one year without liver enzymes rising beyond twice the upper limit of normal. Donor-reactive T cell clones were identified by TCRbeta sequencing after a pre-transplant mixed lymphocyte reaction and then tracked in post-transplant blood. The subjects received no induction therapy and were kept on standard immunosuppression until randomization at 12-24 months post-transplant. The investigation overall reported the following: Donor-reactive sequences declined more than third party-reactive ones, suggesting partial antigen-specific deletion unrelated to withdrawal success. The conclusions were preliminary, being limited by small, heterogeneous patient numbers and by non-standardized post-transplant time points. When repertoire turnover was taken into account, detection of donor-reactive sequences was significantly reduced in 7 of 8 subjects for CD4 and in 8 of 8 subjects for CD8. Because no allograft tissue specimens were available, donor-reactive T cells may have migrated into the graft instead of being deleted. In two subjects, low numbers of available donor cells limited the measurable donor-reactive repertoire. A significant post-transplant decrease in circulating donor-reactive CD4 TCRbeta sequences was observed in most of the 8 subjects, irrespective of tolerance or HCV status.

The CDR3 spans 14 residues, from the cysteine through the phenylalanine. The only DNA kept is the CDR3, 42 bases in frame from the first base. V sheds 5 bases and J sheds 5 bases, leaving 15 bases between their ends. The germline V gene (reference sequence) specifies SEHNR as CDR1 and FQNEAQ as CDR2. Concerning this clone: Its binding antigen is unknown. The record has no base qualities; no much larger clone is one base away.

The sample's time point label, in plain terms: pre-transplant. Unstimulated PBMCs, after thawing, were stained for CD3, CD4 and CD8 and then FACS-sorted into CD3+CD4+ and CD3+CD8+ populations. All 8 studied subjects were randomized to withdrawal of immunosuppression. The Qiagen DNeasy Blood and Tissue Kit was used to isolate genomic DNA. High-throughput TCRbeta CDR3 sequencing of frozen genomic DNA was performed by immunoSEQ, with PCR amplification, mapping, bias correction and internal controls included. Under the source paper's analysis protocol: Only productive rearrangements were retained, with each unique TCRbeta sequence defined by its CDR3 nucleotide sequence together with its V and J gene. A sequence counted as donor-reactive only if the sequence showed at least 5-fold expansion in CFSE-low cells compared with unstimulated pre-transplant cells and had a frequency of at least 0.01%. Per-subject minimum frequency thresholds, based on the lowest-template unstimulated sample, ensured at least 90% detection power. Repertoire turnover was measured by Jensen-Shannon divergence between the top 1000 TCRbeta sequences post- and pre-transplant. Changes in detection of donor-reactive sequences were assessed with two-sided Fisher's exact tests. The immuneACCESS repertoire file appears here via TCRdb, limited to in-frame rearrangements. These files lack a portion of the clones; in checked studies, under half of the deficit traces to unresolved V genes, and the cause of the others is not known. V and J calls and clone size follow that table, whereas D and trimming were derived from the DNA. This sample has 12,000 to 15,000 clones in its table, and nearly 95% of those were observed once. Of the sample, around 47% is held by the ten largest clones.

The clonotype comes from a human donor who received a liver transplant. The chain is encoded by TRBV7-9 joined to TRBJ1-1; TRBD1 could be the D gene, as 6 bases match. The starting material was CD8+ T cells from blood, obtained before liver transplant. The CDR3 amino acid sequence is: CASSPRGRGTEAFF. The DNA sequence is as follows: TGTGCCAGCAGCCCTCGGGGCAGGGGTACTGAAGCTTTCTTT.